The TCR beta chain under discussion was sequenced for a study of cytomegalovirus exposure and HLA in healthy donors. Whole-study context: Prior work identified around 110 million unique TCR beta sequences in 190 million or so T cells. Findings of the study overall: Several top significant clusters appeared, in a later analysis, to be linked to common viral pathogens. Productive rates of about 87% or about 30% were seen for most TCR beta V segments in an earlier analysis.

PCR employed 60 Vbeta and 13 Jbeta primers. Generated by immunoSEQ multiplex PCR, the TCRdb table keeps only in-frame clones and is missing some. This repertoire shows some 120,000 clones, around 83% found once; its top ten account for 2.5% to 3%. As regards this clone: Its specificity is not known.

The sample consisted of PBMCs. The sequence came from a woman between 18 and 30 years old in good health and CMV-seropositive.

The CDR3 DNA follows: TGTGCCAGCGACAGTCGAGAAGGAGATACGCAGTATTTT. Its protein is CASDSREGDTQYF. The rearrangement joins TRBV2 to TRBJ2-3; a possible D gene is TRBD1 (5 bases). Germline-derived CDR1 and CDR2 are SNHLY and FYNNEI. The CDR3 covers 13 residues. V was trimmed by 8 bases and J by 5 bases, leaving 14 bases between them. Full variable domain (outside the CDR3, taken from reference TRBV2 and TRBJ2-3): EPEVTQTPSHQVTQMGQEVILRCVPISNHLYFYWYRQILGQKVEFLVSFYNNEISEKSEIFDDQFSVERPDGSNFTLKIRSTKLEDSAMYFCASDSREGDTQYFGPGTRLTVL.